This TCR beta chain was captured in a study of blood T cell repertoires in COVID-19. In the study overall: The origin of the acute and convalescent COVID-19 samples was the United States, Italy and Spain. T cells, B-cell-depleted T cells, or PBMCs supplied cDNA or gDNA.

Original analysis: Amplifying reference gene primers gave estimates of nucleated cell counts. Sequenced by immunoSEQ multiplex PCR; TCRdb stores in-frame clones only, minus some. The V and J calls and the clone size are those of that table, but D and trimming were determined from the DNA. The sample shows a few hundred thousand clones, approximately 80% of them seen only once. CDR3 length equals 14 residues. Looked up from germline, CDR1 is LNHDA and CDR2 is SQIVND (reference sequence). V was shortened by 3 bases and J by 4 bases, with 12 bases between the two germline ends. The sample taken for sequencing was peripheral blood. The source is a human donor in a cohort sampled during active COVID-19. This chain links TRBV19 with TRBJ1-2; a weak D match, TRBD1 (5 bases). In DNA form, the CDR3 reads TGTGCCAGTAGTATCCCGGGCAGGGTCTATGGCTACACCTTC. Its translation is CASSIPGRVYGYTF.